The present TCR beta chain was sequenced within a study of PD-1 blockade in classical Hodgkin lymphoma. Remarks on this clone: The antigen is not known.

The assay was immunoSEQ multiplex PCR, and TCRdb's table has in-frame clones only and misses some. In the table there are about 25,000 clones, 60% to 80% of which are singletons. General observations from the study: By C4D1 there was a significant rise in CD4+ TCR diversity but not in CD8+ TCR diversity. Partial responders and progressors had significantly lower baseline TCR diversity. Newly diagnosed patients were said to have less baseline TCR diversity than healthy donors did.

The patients all showed relapse after autologous stem cell transplantation, while their brentuximab vedotin exposure varied. Classification of best responses gave complete response, partial response or progressive disease. The sample in question was peripheral blood mononuclear cells (PBMCs), obtained at baseline. This sequence originates from a human donor with classical Hodgkin lymphoma.

CDR3 coding DNA: TGTGCCAGCAGTGGCGCGTGGGGGGGCTACACCTTC. Protein sequence: CASSGAWGGYTF. The chain employs TRBV6-1 and TRBJ1-2; tentative D call: TRBD1 (5 bases). Trimming pared 4 bases from V and 8 bases from J, leaving 11 bases between. The germline CDR1 and CDR2 sequences are MNHNS and SASEGT. The CDR3 totals 12 residues.